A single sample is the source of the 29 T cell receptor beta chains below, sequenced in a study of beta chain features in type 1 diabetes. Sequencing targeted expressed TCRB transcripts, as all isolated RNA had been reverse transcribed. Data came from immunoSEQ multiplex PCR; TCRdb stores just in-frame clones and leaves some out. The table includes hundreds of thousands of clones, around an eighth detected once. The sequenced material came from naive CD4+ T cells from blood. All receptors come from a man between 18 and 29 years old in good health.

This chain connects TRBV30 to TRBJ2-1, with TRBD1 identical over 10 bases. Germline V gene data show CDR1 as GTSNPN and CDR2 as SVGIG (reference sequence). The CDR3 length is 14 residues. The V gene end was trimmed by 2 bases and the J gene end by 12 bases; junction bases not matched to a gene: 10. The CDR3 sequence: CAWSSRDRGFGQFF. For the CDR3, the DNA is TGTGCCTGGAGTTCCCGGGACAGGGGCTTTGGGCAGTTCTTC.

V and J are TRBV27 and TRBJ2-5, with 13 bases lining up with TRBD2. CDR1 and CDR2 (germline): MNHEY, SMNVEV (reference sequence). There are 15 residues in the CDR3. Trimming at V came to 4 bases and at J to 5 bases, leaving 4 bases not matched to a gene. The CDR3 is CASSSGLAGSETQYF. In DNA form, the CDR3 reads TGTGCCAGCAGTTCGGGACTAGCGGGATCGGAGACCCAGTACTTC.

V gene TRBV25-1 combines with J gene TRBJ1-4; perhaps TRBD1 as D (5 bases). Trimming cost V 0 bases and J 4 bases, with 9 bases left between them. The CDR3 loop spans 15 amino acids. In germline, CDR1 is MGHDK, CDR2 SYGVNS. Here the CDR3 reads CASSEYKGDNEKLFF. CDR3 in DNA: TGTGCCAGCAGTGAATATAAAGGGGATAATGAAAAACTGTTTTTT.

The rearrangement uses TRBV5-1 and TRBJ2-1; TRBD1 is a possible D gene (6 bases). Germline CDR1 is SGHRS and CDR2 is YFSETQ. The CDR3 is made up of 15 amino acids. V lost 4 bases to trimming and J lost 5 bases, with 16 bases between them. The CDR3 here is CASSANRVGNNEQFF. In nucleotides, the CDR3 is TGCGCCAGCAGCGCGAACAGGGTCGGGAACAATGAGCAGTTCTTC.

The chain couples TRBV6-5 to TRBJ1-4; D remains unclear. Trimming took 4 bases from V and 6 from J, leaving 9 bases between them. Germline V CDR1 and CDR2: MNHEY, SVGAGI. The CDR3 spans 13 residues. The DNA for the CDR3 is TGTGCCAGCAGTTTGGGGAGAGATGAAAAACTGTTTTTT. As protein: CASSLGRDEKLFF.

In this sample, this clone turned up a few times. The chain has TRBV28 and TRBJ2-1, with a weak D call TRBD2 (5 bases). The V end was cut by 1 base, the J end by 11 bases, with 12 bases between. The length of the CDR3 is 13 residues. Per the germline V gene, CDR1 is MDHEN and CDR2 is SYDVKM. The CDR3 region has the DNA TGTGCCAGCAGTTTATCAGCGACTACTAAGCAGTTCTTC. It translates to CASSLSATTKQFF.

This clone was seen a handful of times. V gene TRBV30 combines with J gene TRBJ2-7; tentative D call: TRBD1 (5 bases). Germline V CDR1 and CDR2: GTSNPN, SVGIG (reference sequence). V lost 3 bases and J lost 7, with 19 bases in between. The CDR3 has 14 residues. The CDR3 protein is CAWRQNLQGGEQYF. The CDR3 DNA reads TGTGCCTGGAGGCAAAACCTCCAGGGCGGAGAGCAGTACTTC.

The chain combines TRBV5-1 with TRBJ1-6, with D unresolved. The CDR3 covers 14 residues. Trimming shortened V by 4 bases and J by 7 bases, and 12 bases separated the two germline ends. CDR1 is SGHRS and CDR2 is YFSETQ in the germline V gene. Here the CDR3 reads CASSPAPRNSPLHF. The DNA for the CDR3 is TGCGCCAGCAGCCCAGCCCCCAGGAATTCACCCCTCCACTTT.

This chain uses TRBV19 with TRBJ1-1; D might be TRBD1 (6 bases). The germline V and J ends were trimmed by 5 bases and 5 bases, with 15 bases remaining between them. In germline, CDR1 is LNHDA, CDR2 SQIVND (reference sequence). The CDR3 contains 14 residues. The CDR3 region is CASSVTGTSTEAFF. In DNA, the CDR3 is TGTGCCAGTAGTGTGACCGGGACATCGACTGAAGCTTTCTTT.

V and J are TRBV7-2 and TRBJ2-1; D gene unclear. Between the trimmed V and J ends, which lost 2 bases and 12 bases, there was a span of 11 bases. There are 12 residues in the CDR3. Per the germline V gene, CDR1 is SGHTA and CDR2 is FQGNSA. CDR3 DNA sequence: TGTGCCAGCAGCTTATACCCCGGGTGGCAGTTCTTC. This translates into CASSLYPGWQFF. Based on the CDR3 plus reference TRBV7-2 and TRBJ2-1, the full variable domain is GAGVSQSPSNKVTEKGKDVELRCDPISGHTALYWYRQSLGQGLEFLIYFQGNSAPDKSGLPSDRFSAERTGGSVSTLTIQRTQQEDSAVYLCASSLYPGWQFFGPGTRLTVL.

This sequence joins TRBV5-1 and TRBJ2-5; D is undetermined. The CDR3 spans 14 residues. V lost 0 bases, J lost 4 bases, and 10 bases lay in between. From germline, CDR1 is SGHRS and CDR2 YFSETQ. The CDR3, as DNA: TGCGCCAGCAGCTTGGATATTCTCGGAGAGACCCAGTACTTC. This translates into CASSLDILGETQYF. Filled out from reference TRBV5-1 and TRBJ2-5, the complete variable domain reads KAGVTQTPRYLIKTRGQQVTLSCSPISGHRSVSWYQQTPGQGLQFLFEYFSETQRNKGNFPGRFSGRQFSNSRSEMNVSTLELGDSALYLCASSLDILGETQYFGPGTRLLVL.

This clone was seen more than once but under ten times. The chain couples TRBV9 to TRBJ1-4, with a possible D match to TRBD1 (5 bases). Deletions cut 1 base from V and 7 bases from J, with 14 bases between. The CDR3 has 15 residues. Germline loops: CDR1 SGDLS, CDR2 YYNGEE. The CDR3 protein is CASSVFGLGGEKLFF. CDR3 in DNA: TGTGCCAGCAGCGTATTCGGGCTGGGGGGTGAAAAACTGTTTTTT.

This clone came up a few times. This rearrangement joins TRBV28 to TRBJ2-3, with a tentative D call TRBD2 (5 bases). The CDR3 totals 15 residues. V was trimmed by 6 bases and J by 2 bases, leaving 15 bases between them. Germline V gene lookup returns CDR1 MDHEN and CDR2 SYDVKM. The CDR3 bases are TGTGCCAGCAGACGACTACTGAGGCTCACAGATACGCAGTATTTT. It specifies CASRRLLRLTDTQYF.

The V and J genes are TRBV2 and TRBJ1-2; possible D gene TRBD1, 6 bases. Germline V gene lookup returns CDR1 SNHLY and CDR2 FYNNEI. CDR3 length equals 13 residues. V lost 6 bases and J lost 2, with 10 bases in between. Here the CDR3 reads CASRLGGNYGYTF. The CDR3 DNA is TGTGCCAGCAGACTAGGGGGAAACTATGGCTACACCTTC.

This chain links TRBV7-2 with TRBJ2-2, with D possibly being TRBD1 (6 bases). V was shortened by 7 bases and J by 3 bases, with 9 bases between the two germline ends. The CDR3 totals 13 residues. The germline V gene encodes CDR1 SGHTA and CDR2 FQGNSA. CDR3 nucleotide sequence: TGTGCCAGCACCCAGGGGTACACCGGGGAGCTGTTTTTT. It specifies CASTQGYTGELFF.

The CDR3, as DNA: TGTGCCAGCAGCCAAGGACAGGATAGCAATCAGCCCCAGCATTTT. Protein sequence: CASSQGQDSNQPQHF. This rearrangement joins TRBV4-2 to TRBJ1-5, with D possibly matching TRBD1 (6 bases). CDR1 and CDR2 from the germline V gene are LGHNA and YNFKEQ. This CDR3 region has 15 residues. V was cut by 1 base and J by 0 bases, with 7 bases left in between.

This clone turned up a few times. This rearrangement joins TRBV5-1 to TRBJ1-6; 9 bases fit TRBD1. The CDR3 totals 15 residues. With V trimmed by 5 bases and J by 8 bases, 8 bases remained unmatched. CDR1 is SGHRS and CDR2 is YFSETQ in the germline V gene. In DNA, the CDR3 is TGCGCCAGCAGGCGCGCGGGACAGGGAGATTCACCCCTCCACTTT. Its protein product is CASRRAGQGDSPLHF.

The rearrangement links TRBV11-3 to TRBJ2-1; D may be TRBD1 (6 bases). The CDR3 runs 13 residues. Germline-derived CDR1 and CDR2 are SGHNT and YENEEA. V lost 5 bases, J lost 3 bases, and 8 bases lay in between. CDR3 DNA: TGTGCCAGCAGCCCGGACAGCTACAATGAGCAGTTCTTC. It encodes CASSPDSYNEQFF.

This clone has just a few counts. This chain's CDR3 is CASSLETDQPQHF. In nucleotides, the CDR3 is TGTGCCAGCAGCTTAGAAACTGATCAGCCCCAGCATTTT. This chain links TRBV7-2 with TRBJ1-5; no clear D. V dropped 1 base and J dropped 5 bases, with 6 bases sitting between them. Germline CDR1 reads SGHTA; CDR2 reads FQGNSA. The CDR3 is 13 residues long.

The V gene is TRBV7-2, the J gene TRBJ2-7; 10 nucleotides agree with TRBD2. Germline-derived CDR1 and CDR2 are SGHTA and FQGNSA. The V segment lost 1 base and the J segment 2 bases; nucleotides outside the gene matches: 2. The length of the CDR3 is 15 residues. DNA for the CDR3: TGTGCCAGCAGCTTAGAACTAGCGGGAACCTACGAGCAGTACTTC. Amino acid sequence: CASSLELAGTYEQYF.

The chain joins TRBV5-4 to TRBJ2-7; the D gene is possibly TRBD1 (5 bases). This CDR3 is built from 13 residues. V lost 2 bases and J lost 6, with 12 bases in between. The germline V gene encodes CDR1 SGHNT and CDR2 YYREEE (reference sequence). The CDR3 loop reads CASSLAAGPEQYF. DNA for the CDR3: TGTGCCAGCAGCTTAGCCGCAGGGCCCGAGCAGTACTTC.

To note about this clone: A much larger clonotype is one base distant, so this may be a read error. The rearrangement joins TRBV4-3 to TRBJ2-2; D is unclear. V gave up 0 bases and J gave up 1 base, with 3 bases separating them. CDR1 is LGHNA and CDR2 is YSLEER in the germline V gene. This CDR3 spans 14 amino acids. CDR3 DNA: TGCGCCAGCAGCCAAGAACTGAACACCGGGGAGCTGTTTTTT. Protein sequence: CASSQELNTGELFF.

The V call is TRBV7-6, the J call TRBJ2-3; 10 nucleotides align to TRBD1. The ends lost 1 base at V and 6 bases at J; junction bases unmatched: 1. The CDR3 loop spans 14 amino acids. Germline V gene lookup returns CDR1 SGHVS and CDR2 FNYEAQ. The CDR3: CASSLGGQGDTQYF. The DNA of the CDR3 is TGTGCCAGCAGCTTAGGGGGACAGGGGGATACGCAGTATTTT. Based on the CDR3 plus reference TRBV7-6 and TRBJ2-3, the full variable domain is GAGVSQSPRYKVTKRGQDVALRCDPISGHVSLYWYRQALGQGPEFLTYFNYEAQQDKSGLPNDRFSAERPEGSISTLTIQRTEQRDSAMYRCASSLGGQGDTQYFGPGTRLTVL.

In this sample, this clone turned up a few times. The CDR3 loop is CASSQQLAVSTDTQYF. CDR3 bases: TGTGCCAGCAGCCAACAACTAGCGGTGAGCACAGATACGCAGTATTTT. This rearrangement joins TRBV4-2 to TRBJ2-3; 8 nucleotides agree with TRBD2. This CDR3 has 16 residues. The V and J ends lost 2 bases and 0 bases, in that order; junction bases with no gene match: 4. In germline, CDR1 is LGHNA, CDR2 YNFKEQ.

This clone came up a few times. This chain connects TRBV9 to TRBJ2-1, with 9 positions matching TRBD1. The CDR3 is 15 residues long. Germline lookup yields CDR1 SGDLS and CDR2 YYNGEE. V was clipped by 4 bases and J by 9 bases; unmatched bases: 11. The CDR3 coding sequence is TGTGCCAGCAGCCCTAGTGGGGACAGGGCTGGTGAGCAGTTCTTC. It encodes CASSPSGDRAGEQFF.

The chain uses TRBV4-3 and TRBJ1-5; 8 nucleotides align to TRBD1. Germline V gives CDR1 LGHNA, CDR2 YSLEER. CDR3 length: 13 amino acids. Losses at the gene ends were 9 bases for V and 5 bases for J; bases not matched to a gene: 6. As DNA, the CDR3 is TGCGCCAGGATTCGACAGGGGCATCAGCCCCAGCATTTT. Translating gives CARIRQGHQPQHF.

The CDR3 nucleotides read TGTGCCAGCAGACTCACCGGGGTAAGCAATCAGCCCCAGCATTTT. It translates to CASRLTGVSNQPQHF. This chain joins TRBV7-2 and TRBJ1-5; D gene ambiguous. Germline V gives CDR1 SGHTA, CDR2 FQGNSA. V was cut by 6 bases and J by 1 base, with 13 bases left in between. CDR3 length: 15 residues.

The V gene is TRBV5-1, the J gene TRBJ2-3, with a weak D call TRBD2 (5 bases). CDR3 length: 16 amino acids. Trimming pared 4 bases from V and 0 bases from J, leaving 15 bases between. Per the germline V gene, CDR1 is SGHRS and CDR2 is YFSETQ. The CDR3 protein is CASSHQADSSTDTQYF. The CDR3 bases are TGCGCCAGCAGCCACCAAGCGGACTCTAGCACAGATACGCAGTATTTT.

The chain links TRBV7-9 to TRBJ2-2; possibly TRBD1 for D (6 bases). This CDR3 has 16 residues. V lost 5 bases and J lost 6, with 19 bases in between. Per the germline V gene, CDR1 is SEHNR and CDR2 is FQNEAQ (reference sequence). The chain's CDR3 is CASSTRYGQKPGELFF. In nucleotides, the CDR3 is TGTGCCAGCAGCACACGATACGGACAGAAACCCGGGGAGCTGTTTTTT.